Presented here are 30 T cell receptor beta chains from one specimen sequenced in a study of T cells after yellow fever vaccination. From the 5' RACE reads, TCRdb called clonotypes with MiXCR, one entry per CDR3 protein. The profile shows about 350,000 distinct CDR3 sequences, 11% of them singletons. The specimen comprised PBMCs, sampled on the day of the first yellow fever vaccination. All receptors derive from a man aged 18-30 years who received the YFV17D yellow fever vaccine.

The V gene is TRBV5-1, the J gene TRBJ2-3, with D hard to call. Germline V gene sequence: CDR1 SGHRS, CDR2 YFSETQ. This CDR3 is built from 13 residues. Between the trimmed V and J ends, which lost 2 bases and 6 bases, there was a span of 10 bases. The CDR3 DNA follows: TGCGCCAGCAGCTTAGAAGTCGGGGATACGCAGTATTTT. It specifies CASSLEVGDTQYF.

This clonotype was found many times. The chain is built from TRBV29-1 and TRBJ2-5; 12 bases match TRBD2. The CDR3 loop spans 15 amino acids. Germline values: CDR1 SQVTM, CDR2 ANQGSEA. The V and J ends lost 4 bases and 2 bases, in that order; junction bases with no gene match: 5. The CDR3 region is CSVGTSGGIQETQYF. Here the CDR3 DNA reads TGCAGCGTTGGCACTAGCGGGGGGATTCAAGAGACCCAGTACTTC.

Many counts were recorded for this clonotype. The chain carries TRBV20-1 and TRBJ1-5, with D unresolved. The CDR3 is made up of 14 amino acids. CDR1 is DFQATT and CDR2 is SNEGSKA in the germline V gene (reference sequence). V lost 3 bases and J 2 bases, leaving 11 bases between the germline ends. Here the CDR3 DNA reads TGCAGTGCTAGGGGGAGTCTAGGCAATCAGCCCCAGCATTTT. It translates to CSARGSLGNQPQHF.

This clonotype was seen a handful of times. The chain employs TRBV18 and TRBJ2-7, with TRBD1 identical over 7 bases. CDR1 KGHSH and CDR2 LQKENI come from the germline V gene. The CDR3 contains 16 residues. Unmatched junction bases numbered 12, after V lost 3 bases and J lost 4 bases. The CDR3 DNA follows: TGTGCCAGCTCACCCGCCGGAACAGGGGCCTTGTACGAGCAGTACGTC. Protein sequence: CASSPAGTGALYEQYV.

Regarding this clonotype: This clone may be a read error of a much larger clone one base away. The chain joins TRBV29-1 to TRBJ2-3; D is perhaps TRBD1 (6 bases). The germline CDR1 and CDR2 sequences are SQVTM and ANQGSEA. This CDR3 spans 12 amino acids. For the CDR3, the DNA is TGCAGCGTGACCGGACAGTCACATACGCACTATTTT. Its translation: CSVTGQSHTHYF.

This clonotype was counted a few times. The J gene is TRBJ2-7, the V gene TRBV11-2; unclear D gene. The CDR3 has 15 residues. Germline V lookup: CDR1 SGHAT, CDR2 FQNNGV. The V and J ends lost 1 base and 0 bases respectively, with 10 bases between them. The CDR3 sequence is CASSLARHGSYEQYF. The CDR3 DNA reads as TGTGCCAGCAGCTTAGCTAGGCACGGCTCCTACGAGCAGTACTTC.

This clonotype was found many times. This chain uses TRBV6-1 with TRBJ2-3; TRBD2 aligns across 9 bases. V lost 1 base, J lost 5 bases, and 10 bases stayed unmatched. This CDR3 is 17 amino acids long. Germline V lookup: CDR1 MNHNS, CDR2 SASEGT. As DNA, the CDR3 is TGTGCCAGCAGTGAAGGAACTAGCGGGCTTCCGGGAGATACGCAGTATTTT. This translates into CASSEGTSGLPGDTQYF.

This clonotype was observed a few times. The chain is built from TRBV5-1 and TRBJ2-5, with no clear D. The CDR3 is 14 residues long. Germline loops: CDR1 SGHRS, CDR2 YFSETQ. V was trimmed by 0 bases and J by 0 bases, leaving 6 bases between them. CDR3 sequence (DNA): TGCGCCAGCAGCTTGGTTCCAGACCAAGAGACCCAGTACTTC. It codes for CASSLVPDQETQYF.

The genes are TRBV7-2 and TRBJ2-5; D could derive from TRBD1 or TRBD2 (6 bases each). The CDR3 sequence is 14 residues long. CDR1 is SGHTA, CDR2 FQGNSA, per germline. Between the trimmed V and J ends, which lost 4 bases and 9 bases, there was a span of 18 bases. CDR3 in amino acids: CASSSTGAPGAQYF. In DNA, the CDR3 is TGTGCCAGCAGCTCGACGGGGGCCCCCGGGGCCCAGTACTTC.

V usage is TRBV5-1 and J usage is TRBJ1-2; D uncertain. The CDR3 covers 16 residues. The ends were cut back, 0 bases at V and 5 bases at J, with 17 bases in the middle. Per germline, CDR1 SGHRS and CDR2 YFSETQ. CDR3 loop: CASSLARSSDSYGYTF. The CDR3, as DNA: TGCGCCAGCAGCTTGGCCCGGAGCTCTGATAGTTATGGCTACACCTTC.

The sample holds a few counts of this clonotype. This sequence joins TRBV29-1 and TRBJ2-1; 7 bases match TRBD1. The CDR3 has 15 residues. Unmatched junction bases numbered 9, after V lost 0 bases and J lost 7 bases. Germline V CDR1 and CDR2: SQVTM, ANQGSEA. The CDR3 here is CSVEDHLSTGNEQFF. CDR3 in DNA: TGCAGCGTTGAAGATCATTTATCGACAGGGAATGAGCAGTTCTTC.

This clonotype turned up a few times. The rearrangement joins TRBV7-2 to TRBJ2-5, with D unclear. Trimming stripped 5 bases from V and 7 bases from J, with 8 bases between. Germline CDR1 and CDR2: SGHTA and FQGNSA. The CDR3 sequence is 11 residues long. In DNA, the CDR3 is TGTGCCAGCAGCATAAGAGGGACCCAGTACTTC. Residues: CASSIRGTQYF.

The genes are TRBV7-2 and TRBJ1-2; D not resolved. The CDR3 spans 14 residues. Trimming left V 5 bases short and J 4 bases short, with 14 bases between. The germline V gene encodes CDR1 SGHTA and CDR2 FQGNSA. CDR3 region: CASSPRLGGYGYTF. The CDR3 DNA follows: TGTGCCAGCAGCCCCAGGCTCGGAGGCTATGGCTACACCTTC.

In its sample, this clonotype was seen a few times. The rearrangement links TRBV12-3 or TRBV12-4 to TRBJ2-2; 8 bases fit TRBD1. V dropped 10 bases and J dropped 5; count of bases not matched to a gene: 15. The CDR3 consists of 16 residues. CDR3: CATQLRGRMRTGELFF. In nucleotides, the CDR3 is TGTGCCACCCAACTCAGGGGGCGAATGAGGACCGGGGAGCTGTTTTTT.

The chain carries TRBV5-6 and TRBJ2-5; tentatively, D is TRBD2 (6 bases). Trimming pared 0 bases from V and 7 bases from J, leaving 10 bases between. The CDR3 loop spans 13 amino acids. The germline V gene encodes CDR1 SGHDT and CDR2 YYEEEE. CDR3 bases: TGTGCCAGCAGCTTGGTTGGGGGAGGGACCCAGTACTTC. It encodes CASSLVGGGTQYF.

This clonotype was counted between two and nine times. CDR3 loop: CASSWEAGADTQYF. DNA of the CDR3: TGTGCCAGCAGTTGGGAAGCGGGGGCGGATACGCAGTATTTT. The chain carries TRBV12-3 or TRBV12-4 and TRBJ2-3; 8 bases line up with TRBD2. V shed 4 bases and J 6 bases; nucleotides not matched to a gene: 6. The CDR3 runs 14 residues.

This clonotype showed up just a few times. This CDR3 reads CSARTRGSSSYNSPLHF. The CDR3 bases are TGCAGTGCTAGAACTAGGGGATCTAGCTCCTATAATTCACCCCTCCACTTT. The chain recombines TRBV20-1 with TRBJ1-6; perhaps TRBD1 as D (5 bases). V lost 2 bases to trimming and J lost 0 bases, with 14 bases between them. The CDR3 loop spans 17 amino acids. CDR1 is DFQATT and CDR2 is SNEGSKA in the germline V gene (reference sequence).

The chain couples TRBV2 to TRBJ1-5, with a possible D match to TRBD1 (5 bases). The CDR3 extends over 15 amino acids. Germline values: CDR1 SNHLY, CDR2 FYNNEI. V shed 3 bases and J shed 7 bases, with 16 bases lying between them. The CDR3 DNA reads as TGTGCCAGCAGTGACCCAGGGAGGACCAGCCAGCCCCAGCATTTT. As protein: CASSDPGRTSQPQHF. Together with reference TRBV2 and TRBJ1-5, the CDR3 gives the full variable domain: EPEVTQTPSHQVTQMGQEVILRCVPISNHLYFYWYRQILGQKVEFLVSFYNNEISEKSEIFDDQFSVERPDGSNFTLKIRSTKLEDSAMYFCASSDPGRTSQPQHFGDGTRLSIL.

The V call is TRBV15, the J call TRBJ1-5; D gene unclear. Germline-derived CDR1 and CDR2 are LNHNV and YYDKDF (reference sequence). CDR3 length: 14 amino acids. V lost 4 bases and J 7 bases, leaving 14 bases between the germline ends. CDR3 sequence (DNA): TGTGCCACCAGCACCGGTCGGGTGCGGCAGCCCCAGCATTTT. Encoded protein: CATSTGRVRQPQHF.

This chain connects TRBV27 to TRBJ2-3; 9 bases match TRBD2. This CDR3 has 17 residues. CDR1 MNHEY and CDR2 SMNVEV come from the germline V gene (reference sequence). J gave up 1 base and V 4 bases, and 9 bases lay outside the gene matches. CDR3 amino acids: CASSSFLAGARTDTQYF. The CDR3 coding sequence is TGTGCCAGCAGTTCTTTCTTAGCGGGGGCCCGCACAGATACGCAGTATTTT.

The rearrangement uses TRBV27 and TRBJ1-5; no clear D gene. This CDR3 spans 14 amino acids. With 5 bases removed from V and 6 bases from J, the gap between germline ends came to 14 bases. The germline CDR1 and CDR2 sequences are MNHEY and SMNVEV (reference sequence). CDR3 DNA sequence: TGTGCCAGCAGTGGGAATCAGTTCGGTCAGCCCCAGCATTTT. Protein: CASSGNQFGQPQHF.

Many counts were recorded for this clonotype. CDR3 coding DNA: TGTGCCAGCAGCCTTGTCGCAGGGGCGAGTGCAGCCACCGGGGAGCTGTTTTTT. It encodes CASSLVAGASAATGELFF. The rearrangement joins TRBV11-1 to TRBJ2-2; the D gene is possibly TRBD1 (6 bases). The germline CDR1 and CDR2 sequences are SGHAT and FQDESV (reference sequence). Trimming shortened V by 5 bases and J by 4 bases, and 23 bases separated the two germline ends. The CDR3 totals 18 residues.

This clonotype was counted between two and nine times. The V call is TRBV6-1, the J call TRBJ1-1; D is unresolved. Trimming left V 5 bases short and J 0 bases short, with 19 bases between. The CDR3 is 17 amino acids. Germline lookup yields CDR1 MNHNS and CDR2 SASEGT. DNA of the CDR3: TGTGCCAGCAGTATGGCCAGTTTAGGGATCATGAACACTGAAGCTTTCTTT. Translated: CASSMASLGIMNTEAFF.

The CDR3: CASSRTDASYGYTF. CDR3 sequence (DNA): TGTGCCAGCAGCCGGACAGATGCCTCCTATGGCTACACCTTC. This chain connects TRBV12-3 or TRBV12-4 to TRBJ1-2; a weak D match, TRBD1 (6 bases). The length of the CDR3 is 14 residues. V was clipped by 6 bases and J by 4 bases, with 15 bases between them.

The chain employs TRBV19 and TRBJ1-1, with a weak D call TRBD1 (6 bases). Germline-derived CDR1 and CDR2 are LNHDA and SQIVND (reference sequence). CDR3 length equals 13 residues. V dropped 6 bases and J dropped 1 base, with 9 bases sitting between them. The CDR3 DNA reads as TGTGCCAGTAGGACACAGGGGAACACTGAAGCTTTCTTT. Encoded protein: CASRTQGNTEAFF.

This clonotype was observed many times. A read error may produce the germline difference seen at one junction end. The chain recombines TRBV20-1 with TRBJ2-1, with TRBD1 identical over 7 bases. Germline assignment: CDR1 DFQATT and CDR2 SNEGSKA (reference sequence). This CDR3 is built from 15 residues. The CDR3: CSAPNRGPPYNEQFF. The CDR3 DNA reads TGCAGTGCGCCAAACAGGGGCCCACCCTATAATGAGCAGTTCTTC.

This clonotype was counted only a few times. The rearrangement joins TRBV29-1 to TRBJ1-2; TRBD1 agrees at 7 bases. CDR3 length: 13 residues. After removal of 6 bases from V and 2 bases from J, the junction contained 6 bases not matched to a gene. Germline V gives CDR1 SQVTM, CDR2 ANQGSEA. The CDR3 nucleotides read TGCAGCGTCCGGTACAGGGGAAACTATGGCTACACCTTC. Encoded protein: CSVRYRGNYGYTF. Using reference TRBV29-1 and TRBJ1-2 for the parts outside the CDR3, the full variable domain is SAVISQKPSRDICQRGTSLTIQCQVDSQVTMMFWYRQQPGQSLTLIATANQGSEATYESGFVIDKFPISRPNLTFSTLTVSNMSPEDSSIYLCSVRYRGNYGYTFGSGTRLTVV.

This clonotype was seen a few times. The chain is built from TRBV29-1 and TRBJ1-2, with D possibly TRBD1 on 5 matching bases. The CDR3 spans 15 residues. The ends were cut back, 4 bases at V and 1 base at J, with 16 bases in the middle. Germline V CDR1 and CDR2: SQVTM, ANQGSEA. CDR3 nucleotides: TGCAGCGTTGTAGGACCCCGGGGCATTAACTATGGCTACACCTTC. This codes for CSVVGPRGINYGYTF.

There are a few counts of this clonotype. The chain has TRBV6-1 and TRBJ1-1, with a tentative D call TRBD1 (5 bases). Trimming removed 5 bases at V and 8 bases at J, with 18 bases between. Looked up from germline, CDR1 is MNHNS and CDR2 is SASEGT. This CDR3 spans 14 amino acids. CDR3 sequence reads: CASSPRDFGLEAFF. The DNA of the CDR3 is TGTGCCAGCAGTCCGCGGGACTTCGGGCTAGAAGCTTTCTTT.

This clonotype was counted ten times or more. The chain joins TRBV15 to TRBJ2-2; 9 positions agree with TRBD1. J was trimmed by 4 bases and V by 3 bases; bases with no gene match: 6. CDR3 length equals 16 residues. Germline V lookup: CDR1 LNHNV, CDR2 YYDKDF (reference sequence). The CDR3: CATSRVVTGGTGELFF. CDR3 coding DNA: TGTGCCACCAGCAGGGTGGTGACAGGGGGCACCGGGGAGCTGTTTTTT.